A selection of T cell receptor beta chains follows, all from one sample in a study of blood T cell repertoires in COVID-19. Measured with immunoSEQ multiplex PCR; TCRdb has only the in-frame clones, and not every one. The table lists about 160,000 clones, more than 75% of them singletons, with 12% to 15% in the top ten. Sequencing was carried out using peripheral blood. All receptors derive from a human donor with acute or convalescent COVID-19. The donor label of this sample is uncertain. Each CDR3 is given with its conserved first and last residue. A D gene is named only where the DNA matches it firmly. Size values are once, few and many counts, or a class for expanded clones, and some rows have none.

j_gene | v_gene | abundance | d_gene | CDR3nt | CDR3aa
TRBJ1-2 | TRBV12-3/TRBV12-4 | - | TRBD1 | TGTGCCAGCAGTCCCCGGGACAGGGATGGCTACACCTTC | CASSPRDRDGYTF
TRBJ1-3 | TRBV7-2 | - | - | TGTGCCAGCAGCTTAGGGGGACTGGCAAACACCATATATTTT | CASSLGGLANTIYF
TRBJ1-2 | TRBV5-1 | - | - | TGCGCCAGCAGCCGGGACACCACCTATGGCTACACCTTC | CASSRDTTYGYTF
TRBJ1-2 | TRBV4-1 | - | TRBD1 | TGCGCCAGCAGCACCCAACAGGGGCTCTATGGCTACACCTTC | CASSTQQGLYGYTF
TRBJ1-3 | TRBV19 | - | TRBD1 | TGTGCCAGTAGTGTACAGGGGGCCAGAAACACCATATATTTT | CASSVQGARNTIYF
TRBJ2-7 | TRBV4-2 | - | TRBD2 | TGTGCCAGCAGCCCCGGACTAGCGGGGGGCTACGAGCAGTACTTC | CASSPGLAGGYEQYF
TRBJ1-2 | TRBV7-2 | - | TRBD1 | TGTGCCAGCAGCTTTCAGGGGGTCTTGGGGGGCTACACCTTC | CASSFQGVLGGYTF
TRBJ2-7 | TRBV5-4 | - | TRBD2 | TGTGCCAGCAGCTTCGGTAGCGGGGGGCCCGCCTACGAGCAGTACTTC | CASSFGSGGPAYEQYF
TRBJ2-1 | TRBV5-1 | - | TRBD2 | TGCGCCAGCAGCCCGAGCGGGGGGGGCAATGAGCAGTTCTTC | CASSPSGGGNEQFF
TRBJ2-1 | TRBV3-1/TRBV3-2 | - | TRBD1 | TGTGCCAGCAGCCAAGCAGAGGGGGCGCGTAGTGAGCAGTTCTTC | CASSQAEGARSEQFF
TRBJ1-6 | TRBV19 | - | - | TGTGCCAGTAGTATAAATTTCTTGACGGGTAATTCACCCCTCCACTTT | CASSINFLTGNSPLHF
TRBJ2-7 | TRBV25-1 | - | - | TGTGCCAGCAGTGACATTTCGCAGGGGAGCTCCTACGAGCAGTACTTC | CASSDISQGSSYEQYF
TRBJ2-7 | TRBV7-7 | - | - | TGTGCTAGCAGCTTAGGCAGGGTCCACGAGCAGTACTTC | CASSLGRVHEQYF
TRBJ2-1 | TRBV5-1 | - | - | TGCGCCAGCAGCTGGGGCCAGGGCGAGCAGTTCTTC | CASSWGQGEQFF
TRBJ1-2 | TRBV6-5 | - | TRBD1 | TGTGCCAGCTCCGGGACAGCGGACGTCTATGGCTACACCTTC | CASSGTADVYGYTF
TRBJ2-7 | TRBV5-1 | - | TRBD1 | TGCGCCAGCAGCAAGCCGGGACAGAAAAACGAGCAGTACTTC | CASSKPGQKNEQYF
TRBJ2-1 | TRBV5-4 | - | TRBD1 | TGTGCCAGCAGCCGGACAGGGACCTACAATGAGCAGTTCTTC | CASSRTGTYNEQFF
TRBJ2-7 | TRBV6-5 | - | - | TGTGCCAGCAGCCTGACTAGATCCTACGAGCAGTACTTC | CASSLTRSYEQYF
TRBJ1-4 | TRBV6-1 | - | - | TGTGCCAGCAGTGGTATTGGGCACCTACCCGGAGGTGATGAAAAACTGTTTTTT | CASSGIGHLPGGDEKLFF
TRBJ2-1 | TRBV4-1 | - | TRBD2 | TGCGCCAGCAGCCTCCGGACTAGCGGGGCCTACAATGAGCAGTTCTTC | CASSLRTSGAYNEQFF
TRBJ2-7 | TRBV7-2 | - | TRBD2 | TGTGCCAGCAGCTTAGAAACTAGCGGGGGGCTCGAGCAGTACTTC | CASSLETSGGLEQYF
TRBJ1-6 | TRBV7-9 | - | - | TGTGCCAGCAGCTTAGTAGCCGGATACATTGCGGCCCTCCACTTT | CASSLVAGYIAALHF
TRBJ1-5 | TRBV2 | - | - | TGTGCCAGCAGCGCGGTTGGTGGAGTCAATCAGCCCCAGCATTTT | CASSAVGGVNQPQHF
TRBJ1-1 | TRBV19 | - | TRBD1 | TGTGCCAGTAGTACGACAGGGGAAACTGAAGCTTTCTTT | CASSTTGETEAFF
TRBJ2-2 | TRBV6-6 | few | - | TGTGCCAGCAGTCCCAGATGGGGGGGCGAAAACACCGGGGAGCTGTTTTTT | CASSPRWGGENTGELFF
TRBJ1-2 | TRBV7-9 | - | - | TGTGCCAGCAGCTTAGGGGCGGGTGGCTACACCTTC | CASSLGAGGYTF
TRBJ2-1 | TRBV11-2 | few | - | TGTGCCAGCAGCTTCTCGCGGGGTGAGCAGTTCTTC | CASSFSRGEQFF
TRBJ1-4 | TRBV30 | - | TRBD1 | TGTGCGGGGACAGGGTTTGGGGCTACTAATGAAAAACTGTTTTTT | CAGTGFGATNEKLFF
TRBJ2-3 | TRBV14 | - | - | TGTGCCAGCAGCCAAGGACAGTTTAGCACAGATACGCAGTATTTT | CASSQGQFSTDTQYF
TRBJ1-2 | TRBV4-2 | few | TRBD1 | TGTGCCAGCAGCCGGACAGGAGGGACCTCTTATGGCTACACCTTC | CASSRTGGTSYGYTF
TRBJ2-6 | TRBV5-6 | - | - | TGTGCCAGCAGCCCTACAGGGTCTGGGGCCAACGTCCTGACTTTC | CASSPTGSGANVLTF
TRBJ2-3 | TRBV11-2 | - | - | TGTGCCAGCAGCGAAACAGGGTCGGATACGCAGTATTTT | CASSETGSDTQYF
TRBJ1-3 | TRBV5-1 | once | - | TGCGCCAGCAGCCGCGCCGGGGTCGGCTCTGGAAACACCATATATTTT | CASSRAGVGSGNTIYF
TRBJ2-4 | TRBV6-2/TRBV6-3 | - | TRBD2 | TGTGCCAGCAGTTCCATAAGTAGCGGGGGCCTGACGGCAAACATTCAGTACTTC | CASSSISSGGLTANIQYF
TRBJ2-7 | TRBV9 | - | - | TGTGCCAGCAGCGTAGGCCCAGGGGCTCGAGAGCAGTACTTC | CASSVGPGAREQYF
TRBJ2-7 | TRBV5-1 | few | - | TGCGCCAGCAGCTTAGACATACAGGGATCGGGCTACGAGCAGTACTTC | CASSLDIQGSGYEQYF
TRBJ2-1 | TRBV7-6 | - | TRBD2 | TGTGCCAGCAGCCTCCGACTAGCGGGGGTGTACAATGAGCAGTTCTTC | CASSLRLAGVYNEQFF
TRBJ2-7 | TRBV5-6 | - | - | TGTGCCAGCAGCTTCACAACAGCCTACGAGCAGTACTTC | CASSFTTAYEQYF
TRBJ1-2 | TRBV3-1/TRBV3-2 | - | - | TGTGCCAGCAGCCTTAGGGAGGGCGGCTATGGCTACACCTTC | CASSLREGGYGYTF
TRBJ1-5 | TRBV29-1 | - | TRBD1 | TGCAGCGGGCGGACAGGGGAAAATCAGCCCCAGCATTTT | CSGRTGENQPQHF
TRBJ2-1 | TRBV2 | few | TRBD2 | TGTGCCAGCAGATTCGGCCGGACTAGCGGGGACAATGAGCAGTTCTTC | CASRFGRTSGDNEQFF
TRBJ1-2 | TRBV18 | - | - | TGTGCCAGCTCACCAAACCCACAGAGTTATGGCTACACCTTC | CASSPNPQSYGYTF
TRBJ2-7 | TRBV6-5 | - | - | TGTGCCAGCCGCGAGTCGGGTCCCTACGAGCAGTACTTC | CASRESGPYEQYF
TRBJ1-4 | TRBV30 | - | TRBD1 | TGTGCCTGGAGTCACGGGACAGTCAATGAAAAACTGTTTTTT | CAWSHGTVNEKLFF
TRBJ1-2 | TRBV5-1 | once | TRBD1 | TGCGCCAGCAGCGCCGGACAGGGATCTAACTATGGCTACACCTTC | CASSAGQGSNYGYTF
TRBJ1-2 | TRBV6-5 | - | TRBD1 | TGTGCCAGCAGCGCAGCAACAGGGGGCGGCTATGGCTACACCTTC | CASSAATGGGYGYTF